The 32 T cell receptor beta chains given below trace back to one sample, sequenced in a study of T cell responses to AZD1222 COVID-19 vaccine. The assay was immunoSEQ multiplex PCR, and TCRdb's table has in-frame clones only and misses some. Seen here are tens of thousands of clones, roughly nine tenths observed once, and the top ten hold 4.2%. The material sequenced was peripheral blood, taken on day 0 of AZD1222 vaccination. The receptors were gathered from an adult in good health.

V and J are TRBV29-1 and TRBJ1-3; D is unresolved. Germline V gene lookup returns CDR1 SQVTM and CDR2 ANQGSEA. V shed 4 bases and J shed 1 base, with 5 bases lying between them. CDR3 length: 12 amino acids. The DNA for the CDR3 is TGCAGCGTTGGACGGTCTGGAAACACCATATATTTT. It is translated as CSVGRSGNTIYF. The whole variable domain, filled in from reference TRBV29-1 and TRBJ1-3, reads SAVISQKPSRDICQRGTSLTIQCQVDSQVTMMFWYRQQPGQSLTLIATANQGSEATYESGFVIDKFPISRPNLTFSTLTVSNMSPEDSSIYLCSVGRSGNTIYFGEGSWLTVV.

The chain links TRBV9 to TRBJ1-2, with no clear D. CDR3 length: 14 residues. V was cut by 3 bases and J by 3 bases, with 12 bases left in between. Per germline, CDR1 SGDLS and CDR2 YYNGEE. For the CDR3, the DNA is TGTGCCAGCAGCGAGCAGACGGGCGACTATGGCTACACCTTC. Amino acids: CASSEQTGDYGYTF.

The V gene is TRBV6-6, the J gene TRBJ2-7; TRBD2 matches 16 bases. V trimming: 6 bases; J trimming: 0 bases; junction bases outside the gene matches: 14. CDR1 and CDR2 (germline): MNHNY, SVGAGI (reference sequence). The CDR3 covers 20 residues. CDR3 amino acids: CASSYKPGTSGRASSYEQYF. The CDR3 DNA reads TGTGCCAGCAGCTACAAACCCGGGACTAGCGGGAGGGCGAGCTCCTACGAGCAGTACTTC.

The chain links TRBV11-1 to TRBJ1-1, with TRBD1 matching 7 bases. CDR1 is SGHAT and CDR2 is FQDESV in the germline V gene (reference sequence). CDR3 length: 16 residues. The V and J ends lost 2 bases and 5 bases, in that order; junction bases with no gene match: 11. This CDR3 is CASSLLTGDLKTEAFF. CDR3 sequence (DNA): TGTGCCAGCAGCTTATTAACAGGGGATTTAAAGACTGAAGCTTTCTTT. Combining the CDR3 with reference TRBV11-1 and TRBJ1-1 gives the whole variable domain EAEVAQSPRYKITEKSQAVAFWCDPISGHATLYWYRQILGQGPELLVQFQDESVVDDSQLPKDRFSAERLKGVDSTLKIQPAELGDSAMYLCASSLLTGDLKTEAFFGQGTRLTVV.

The CDR3 DNA sequence: TGTGCCAGCAGTGGGGGATACGGGGAAAACATTCAGTACTTC. Protein product: CASSGGYGENIQYF. J is TRBJ2-4 and V is TRBV2; the D gene is possibly TRBD2 (5 bases). With 4 bases removed from V and 5 bases from J, the gap between germline ends came to 12 bases. Looked up from germline, CDR1 is SNHLY and CDR2 is FYNNEI. The CDR3 has 14 residues. Together with reference TRBV2 and TRBJ2-4, the CDR3 gives the full variable domain: EPEVTQTPSHQVTQMGQEVILRCVPISNHLYFYWYRQILGQKVEFLVSFYNNEISEKSEIFDDQFSVERPDGSNFTLKIRSTKLEDSAMYFCASSGGYGENIQYFGAGTRLSVL.

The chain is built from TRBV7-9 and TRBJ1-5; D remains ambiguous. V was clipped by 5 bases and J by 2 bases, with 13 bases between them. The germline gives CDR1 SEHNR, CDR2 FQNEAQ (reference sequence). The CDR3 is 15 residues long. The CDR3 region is CASSPSPGGNQPQHF. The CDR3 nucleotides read TGTGCCAGCAGCCCGAGTCCGGGAGGCAATCAGCCCCAGCATTTT.

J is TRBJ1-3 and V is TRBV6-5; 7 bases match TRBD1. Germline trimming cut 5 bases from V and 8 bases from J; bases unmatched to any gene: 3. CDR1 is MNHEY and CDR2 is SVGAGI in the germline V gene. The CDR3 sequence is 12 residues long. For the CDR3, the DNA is TGTGCCAGCAGTAACAGGGGACACACCATATATTTT. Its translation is CASSNRGHTIYF.

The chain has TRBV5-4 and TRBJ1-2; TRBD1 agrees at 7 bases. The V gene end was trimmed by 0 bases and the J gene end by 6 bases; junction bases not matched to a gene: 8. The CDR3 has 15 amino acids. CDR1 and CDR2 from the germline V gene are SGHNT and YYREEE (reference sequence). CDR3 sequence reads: CASSLARGLSHGYTF. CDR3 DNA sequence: TGTGCCAGCAGCTTGGCCAGGGGGTTGTCCCATGGCTACACCTTC.

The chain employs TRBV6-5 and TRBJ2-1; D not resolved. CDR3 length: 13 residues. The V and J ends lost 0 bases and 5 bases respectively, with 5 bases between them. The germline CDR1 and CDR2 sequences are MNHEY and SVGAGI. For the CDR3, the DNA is TGTGCCAGCAGTTACTCGAGAAACAATGAGCAGTTCTTC. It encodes CASSYSRNNEQFF.

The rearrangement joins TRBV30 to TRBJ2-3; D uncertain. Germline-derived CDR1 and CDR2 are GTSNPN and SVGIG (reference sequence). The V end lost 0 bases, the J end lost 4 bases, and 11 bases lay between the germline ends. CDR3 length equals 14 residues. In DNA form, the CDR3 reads TGTGCCTGGAGTGTTGGGGAAATTCCAGATACGCAGTATTTT. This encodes CAWSVGEIPDTQYF.

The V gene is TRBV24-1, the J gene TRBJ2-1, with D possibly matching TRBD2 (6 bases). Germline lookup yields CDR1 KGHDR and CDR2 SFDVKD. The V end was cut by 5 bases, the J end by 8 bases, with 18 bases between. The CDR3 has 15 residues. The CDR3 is CATSGGVPGGDEQFF. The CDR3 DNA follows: TGTGCCACCAGTGGGGGGGTTCCAGGAGGGGATGAGCAGTTCTTC.

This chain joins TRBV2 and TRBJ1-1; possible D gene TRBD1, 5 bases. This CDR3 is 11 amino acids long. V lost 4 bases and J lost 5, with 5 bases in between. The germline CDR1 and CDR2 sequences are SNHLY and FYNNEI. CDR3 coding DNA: TGTGCCAGCAGTGGGGGGACTGAAGCTTTCTTT. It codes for CASSGGTEAFF.

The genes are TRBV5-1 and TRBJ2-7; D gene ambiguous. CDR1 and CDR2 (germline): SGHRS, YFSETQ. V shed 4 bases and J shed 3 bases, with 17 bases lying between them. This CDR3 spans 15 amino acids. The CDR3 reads CASSASIGTFYEQYF. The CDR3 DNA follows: TGCGCCAGCAGCGCCTCCATCGGCACTTTCTACGAGCAGTACTTC.

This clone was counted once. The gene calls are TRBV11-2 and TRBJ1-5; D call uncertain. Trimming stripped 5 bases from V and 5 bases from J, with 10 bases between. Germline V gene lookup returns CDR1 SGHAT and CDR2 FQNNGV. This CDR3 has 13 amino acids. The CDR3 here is CASSPHLDQPQHF. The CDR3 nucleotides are TGTGCCAGCAGCCCTCATCTCGATCAGCCCCAGCATTTT.

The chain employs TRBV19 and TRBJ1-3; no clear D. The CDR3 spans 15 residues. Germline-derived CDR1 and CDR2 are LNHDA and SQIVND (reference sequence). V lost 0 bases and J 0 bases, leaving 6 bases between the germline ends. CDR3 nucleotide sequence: TGTGCCAGTAGTATAGAGGGGAGCTCTGGAAACACCATATATTTT. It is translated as CASSIEGSSGNTIYF.

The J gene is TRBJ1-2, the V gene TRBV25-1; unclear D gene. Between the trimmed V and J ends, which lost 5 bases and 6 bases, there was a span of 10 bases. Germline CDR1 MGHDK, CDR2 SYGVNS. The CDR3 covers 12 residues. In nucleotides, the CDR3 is TGTGCCAGCAGTCCGGGGTCGGATGGCTACACCTTC. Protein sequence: CASSPGSDGYTF.

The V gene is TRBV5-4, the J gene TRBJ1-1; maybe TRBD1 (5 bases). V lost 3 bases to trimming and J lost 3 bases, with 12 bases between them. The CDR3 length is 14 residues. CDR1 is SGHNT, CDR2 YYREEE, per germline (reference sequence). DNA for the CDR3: TGTGCCAGCAGCTCTCACATAGGGGACACTGAAGCTTTCTTT. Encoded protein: CASSSHIGDTEAFF.

CDR3 sequence (DNA): TGTGCCAGCAGCTTAGGGCAGGGTGGTTTCTACACCTTC. Protein: CASSLGQGGFYTF. V usage is TRBV11-3 and J usage is TRBJ1-2; weak D call: TRBD1 (5 bases). V was pared by 1 base and J by 10 bases, with 13 bases between. CDR1 is SGHNT, CDR2 YENEEA, per germline. The CDR3 spans 13 residues.

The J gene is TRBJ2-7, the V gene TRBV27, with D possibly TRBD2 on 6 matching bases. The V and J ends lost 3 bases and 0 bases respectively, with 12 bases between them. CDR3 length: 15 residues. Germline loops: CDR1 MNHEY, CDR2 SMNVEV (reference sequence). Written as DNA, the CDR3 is TGTGCCAGCAGTTTGGTCGGAGGGAGCTCCTACGAGCAGTACTTC. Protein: CASSLVGGSSYEQYF.

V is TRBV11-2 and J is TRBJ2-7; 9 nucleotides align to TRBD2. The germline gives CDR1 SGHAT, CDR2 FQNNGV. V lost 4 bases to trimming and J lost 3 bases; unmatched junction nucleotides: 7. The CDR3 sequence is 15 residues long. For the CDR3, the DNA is TGTGCCAGCAGCTCCCCGGGACTAGCCCTCTACGAGCAGTACTTC. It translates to CASSSPGLALYEQYF.

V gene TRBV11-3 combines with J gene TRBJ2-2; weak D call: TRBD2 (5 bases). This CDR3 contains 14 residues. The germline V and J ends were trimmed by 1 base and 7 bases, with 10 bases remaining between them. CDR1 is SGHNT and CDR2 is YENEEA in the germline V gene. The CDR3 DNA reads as TGTGCCAGCAGCTTAGTCAGGAGCGGCGGGGAGCTGTTTTTT. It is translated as CASSLVRSGGELFF.

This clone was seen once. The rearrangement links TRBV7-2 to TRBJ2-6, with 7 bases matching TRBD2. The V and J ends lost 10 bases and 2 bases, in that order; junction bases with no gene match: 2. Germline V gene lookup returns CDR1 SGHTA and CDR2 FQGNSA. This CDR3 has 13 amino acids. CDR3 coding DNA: TGTGCCATGCGGGGGACTGGGGCCAACGTCCTGACTTTC. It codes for CAMRGTGANVLTF.

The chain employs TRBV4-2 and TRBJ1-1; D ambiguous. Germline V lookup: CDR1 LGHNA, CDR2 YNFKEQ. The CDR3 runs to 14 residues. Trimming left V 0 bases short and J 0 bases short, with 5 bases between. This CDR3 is CASSQEGLNTEAFF. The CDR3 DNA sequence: TGTGCCAGCAGCCAAGAAGGGTTGAACACTGAAGCTTTCTTT.

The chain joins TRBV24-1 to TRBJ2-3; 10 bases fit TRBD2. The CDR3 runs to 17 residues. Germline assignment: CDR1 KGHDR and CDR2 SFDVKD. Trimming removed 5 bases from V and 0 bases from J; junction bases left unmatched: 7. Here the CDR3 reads CATSGRAGGLSTDTQYF. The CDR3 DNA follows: TGTGCCACCAGTGGCCGAGCGGGGGGGCTGAGCACAGATACGCAGTATTTT.

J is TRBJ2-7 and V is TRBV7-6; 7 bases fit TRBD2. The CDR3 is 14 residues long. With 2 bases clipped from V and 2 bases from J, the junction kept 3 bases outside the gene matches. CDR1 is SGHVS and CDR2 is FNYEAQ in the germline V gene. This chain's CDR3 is CASSLSGVAYEQYF. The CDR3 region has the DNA TGTGCCAGCAGCTTAAGCGGGGTTGCCTACGAGCAGTACTTC. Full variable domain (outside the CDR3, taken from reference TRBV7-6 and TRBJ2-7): GAGVSQSPRYKVTKRGQDVALRCDPISGHVSLYWYRQALGQGPEFLTYFNYEAQQDKSGLPNDRFSAERPEGSISTLTIQRTEQRDSAMYRCASSLSGVAYEQYFGPGTRLTVT.

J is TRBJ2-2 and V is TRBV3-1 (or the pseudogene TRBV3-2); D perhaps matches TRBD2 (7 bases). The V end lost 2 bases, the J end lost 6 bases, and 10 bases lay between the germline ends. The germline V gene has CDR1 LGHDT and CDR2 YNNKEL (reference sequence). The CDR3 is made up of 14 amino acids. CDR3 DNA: TGTGCCAGCAGCCAATTAGGGGGGGCCGGGGAGCTGTTTTTT. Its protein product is CASSQLGGAGELFF.

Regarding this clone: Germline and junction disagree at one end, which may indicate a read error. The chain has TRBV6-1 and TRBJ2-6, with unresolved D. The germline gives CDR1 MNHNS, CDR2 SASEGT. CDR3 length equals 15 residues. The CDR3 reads CASSELGSGTNVLTF. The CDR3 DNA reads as TGTGCCAGCAGTGAGTTGGGGTCTGGGACCAACGTCCTGACTTTC.

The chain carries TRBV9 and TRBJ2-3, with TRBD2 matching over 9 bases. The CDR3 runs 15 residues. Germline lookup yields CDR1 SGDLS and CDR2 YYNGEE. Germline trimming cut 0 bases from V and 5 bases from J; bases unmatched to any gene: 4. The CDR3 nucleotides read TGTGCCAGCAGCGTAGGGGTACTAGCGGGAGATACGCAGTATTTT. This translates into CASSVGVLAGDTQYF. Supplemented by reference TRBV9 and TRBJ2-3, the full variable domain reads DSGVTQTPKHLITATGQRVTLRCSPRSGDLSVYWYQQSLDQGLQFLIQYYNGEERAKGNILERFSAQQFPDLHSELNLSSLELGDSALYFCASSVGVLAGDTQYFGPGTRLTVL.

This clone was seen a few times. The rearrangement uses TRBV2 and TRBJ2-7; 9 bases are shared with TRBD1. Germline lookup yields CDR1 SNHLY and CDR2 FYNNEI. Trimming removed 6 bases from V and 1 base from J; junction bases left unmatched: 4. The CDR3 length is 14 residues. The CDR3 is CASRFGQGSYEQYF. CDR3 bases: TGTGCCAGCAGATTCGGACAGGGGTCCTACGAGCAGTACTTC.

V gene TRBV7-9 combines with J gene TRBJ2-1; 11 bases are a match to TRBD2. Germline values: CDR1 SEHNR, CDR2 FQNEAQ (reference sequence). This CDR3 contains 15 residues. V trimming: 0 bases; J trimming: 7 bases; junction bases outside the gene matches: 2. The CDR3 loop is CASSLALAGVNEQFF. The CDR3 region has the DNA TGTGCCAGCAGCTTAGCACTAGCGGGAGTGAATGAGCAGTTCTTC.

CDR3 DNA: TGCGCCAGCAGCTCCGGTCACGGGCGGGGAATTCAAGAAAAACTGTTTTTT. Its protein product is CASSSGHGRGIQEKLFF. The rearrangement links TRBV5-1 to TRBJ1-4; D gene unclear. With 3 bases removed from V and 8 bases from J, the gap between germline ends came to 23 bases. Per germline, CDR1 SGHRS and CDR2 YFSETQ. This CDR3 region has 17 residues. The whole variable domain, remainder taken from reference TRBV5-1 and TRBJ1-4, is KAGVTQTPRYLIKTRGQQVTLSCSPISGHRSVSWYQQTPGQGLQFLFEYFSETQRNKGNFPGRFSGRQFSNSRSEMNVSTLELGDSALYLCASSSGHGRGIQEKLFFGSGTQLSVL.

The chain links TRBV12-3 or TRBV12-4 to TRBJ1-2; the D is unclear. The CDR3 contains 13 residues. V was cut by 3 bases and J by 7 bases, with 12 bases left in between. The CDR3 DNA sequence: TGTGCCAGCAGTTTGGAATCTATCTCTGGCTACACCTTC. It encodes CASSLESISGYTF.